These 18 T cell receptor beta chains originate from one sample sequenced in a study of cytomegalovirus exposure and HLA in healthy donors. This PCR relied on a set of 60 Vbeta primers and 13 Jbeta primers. The assay was immunoSEQ multiplex PCR, and TCRdb's table has in-frame clones only and misses some. The sample shows around 90,000 clones, roughly two thirds of them seen only once. The sample was PBMCs. The receptors were sampled from a human donor in good health.

In this sample, this clone turned up once. This chain connects TRBV7-8 to TRBJ2-3, with D perhaps matching TRBD1 (6 bases). V gave up 7 bases and J gave up 0 bases, with 17 bases separating them. The CDR3 has 16 residues. Germline CDR1 and CDR2: SGHVS and FQNEAQ. In DNA form, the CDR3 reads TGTGCCAGCATCGCCTCCAGGGGTGGAAGCACAGATACGCAGTATTTT. This codes for CASIASRGGSTDTQYF. Using reference TRBV7-8 and TRBJ2-3 for the parts outside the CDR3, the full variable domain is GAGVSQSPRYKVAKRGQDVALRCDPISGHVSLFWYQQALGQGPEFLTYFQNEAQLDKSGLPSDRFFAERPEGSVSTLKIQRTQQEDSAVYLCASIASRGGSTDTQYFGPGTRLTVL.

The gene calls are TRBV6-1 and TRBJ1-2; D remains ambiguous. V gave up 3 bases and J gave up 0 bases, with 17 bases separating them. The CDR3 sequence is 17 residues long. Germline V gene lookup returns CDR1 MNHNS and CDR2 SASEGT. The CDR3 sequence is CASSEFPPSRTNYGYTF. Written as DNA, the CDR3 is TGTGCCAGCAGTGAGTTCCCCCCGTCGCGGACTAACTATGGCTACACCTTC.

The chain has TRBV2 and TRBJ2-5; TRBD2 aligns across 8 bases. Germline V CDR1 and CDR2: SNHLY, FYNNEI. The CDR3 totals 15 residues. Unmatched junction bases numbered 5, after V lost 0 bases and J lost 5 bases. DNA of the CDR3: TGTGCCAGCAGTGAAGCGGCGGGGGGCCGGGAGACCCAGTACTTC. This translates into CASSEAAGGRETQYF. Full variable domain (remainder filled in from reference TRBV2 and TRBJ2-5): EPEVTQTPSHQVTQMGQEVILRCVPISNHLYFYWYRQILGQKVEFLVSFYNNEISEKSEIFDDQFSVERPDGSNFTLKIRSTKLEDSAMYFCASSEAAGGRETQYFGPGTRLLVL.

This rearrangement joins TRBV2 to TRBJ2-7, with 7 positions matching TRBD1. V was clipped by 7 bases and J by 0 bases; unmatched bases: 6. CDR1 and CDR2 from the germline V gene are SNHLY and FYNNEI. This CDR3 has 14 amino acids. CDR3 protein: CASKAQGVSYEQYF. The CDR3 region has the DNA TGTGCCAGCAAAGCTCAGGGGGTCTCCTACGAGCAGTACTTC. Looking up the rest from reference TRBV2 and TRBJ2-7 gives the full variable domain: EPEVTQTPSHQVTQMGQEVILRCVPISNHLYFYWYRQILGQKVEFLVSFYNNEISEKSEIFDDQFSVERPDGSNFTLKIRSTKLEDSAMYFCASKAQGVSYEQYFGPGTRLTVT.

V is TRBV18 and J is TRBJ2-7; no firm D call. This CDR3 spans 10 amino acids. Deletions cut 7 bases from V and 6 bases from J, with 7 bases between. The V gene's germline CDR1 is KGHSH and CDR2 LQKENI. The CDR3 DNA sequence: TGTGCCAGCTACCAGGTCGAGCAGTACTTC. Its translation: CASYQVEQYF.

The rearrangement joins TRBV11-2 to TRBJ1-1; no definite D call. The CDR3 is 16 amino acids. V was clipped by 2 bases and J by 1 base, with 14 bases between them. Germline loops: CDR1 SGHAT, CDR2 FQNNGV. Here the CDR3 DNA reads TGTGCCAGCAGCTTACGAGACACCGTGCAGAACACTGAAGCTTTCTTT. This gives the protein CASSLRDTVQNTEAFF.

This chain links TRBV6-1 with TRBJ2-7; the D is unclear. Germline V CDR1 and CDR2: MNHNS, SASEGT. V was trimmed by 4 bases and J by 5 bases, leaving 12 bases between them. CDR3 length equals 13 residues. The CDR3 bases are TGTGCCAGCAGTGCCTTCCCCCGCGACGAGCAGTACTTC. Protein product: CASSAFPRDEQYF.

The rearrangement links TRBV5-8 to TRBJ1-5; no firm D call. This CDR3 contains 13 residues. V gave up 1 base and J gave up 4 bases, with 6 bases separating them. Germline V lookup: CDR1 SGHTS, CDR2 YDEGEE. CDR3 bases: TGTGCCAGCAGCTTGTACAGAAATCAGCCCCAGCATTTT. Translation: CASSLYRNQPQHF.

This clone was counted only a few times. This chain joins TRBV9 and TRBJ1-2; D remains ambiguous. Germline values: CDR1 SGDLS, CDR2 YYNGEE. V was shortened by 1 base and J by 0 bases, with 19 bases between the two germline ends. This CDR3 comprises 18 residues. CDR3 protein: CASSVSRRAGPPNYGYTF. The CDR3 DNA reads as TGTGCCAGCAGCGTAAGCCGGAGGGCTGGACCTCCTAACTATGGCTACACCTTC.

This clone appeared a few times. This sequence joins TRBV18 and TRBJ2-1; D is unresolved. CDR1 KGHSH and CDR2 LQKENI come from the germline V gene. V was clipped by 5 bases and J by 8 bases, with 13 bases between them. The CDR3 spans 13 residues. The CDR3, as DNA: TGTGCCAGCTCATCCCTGGCGCGGCATGAGCAGTTCTTC. Translation gives CASSSLARHEQFF.

The CDR3 DNA follows: TGTGCCACCAGAGGACAGTTGAACACTGAAGCTTTCTTT. Translation gives CATRGQLNTEAFF. This sequence joins TRBV15 and TRBJ1-1, with D perhaps matching TRBD1 (6 bases). Germline-derived CDR1 and CDR2 are LNHNV and YYDKDF (reference sequence). CDR3 length: 13 residues. Deletions cut 6 bases from V and 0 bases from J, with 8 bases between.

The chain links TRBV7-8 to TRBJ1-1, with TRBD1 matching over 9 bases. This CDR3 has 14 amino acids. Germline-derived CDR1 and CDR2 are SGHVS and FQNEAQ. The ends lost 4 bases at V and 1 base at J; junction bases unmatched: 1. This chain's CDR3 is CASSSGQGNTEAFF. DNA of the CDR3: TGTGCCAGCAGCTCGGGACAGGGGAACACTGAAGCTTTCTTT.

This clone was seen only a few times. The chain employs TRBV7-9 and TRBJ1-1; D not certain. The V gene lost 4 bases and the J gene lost 0 bases, with 12 bases spanning the gap. CDR1 is SEHNR and CDR2 is FQNEAQ in the germline V gene (reference sequence). The CDR3 is 15 amino acids. The CDR3 DNA reads TGTGCCAGCAGCTACGGACGGGGAATGAACACTGAAGCTTTCTTT. Protein sequence: CASSYGRGMNTEAFF.

The V and J genes are TRBV19 and TRBJ1-1, with D unclear. The germline CDR1 and CDR2 sequences are LNHDA and SQIVND (reference sequence). This CDR3 is 14 amino acids long. Trimming stripped 0 bases from V and 1 base from J, with 6 bases between. The CDR3 loop is CASSIDGENTEAFF. CDR3 bases: TGTGCCAGTAGTATAGACGGAGAGAACACTGAAGCTTTCTTT.

This chain links TRBV4-2 with TRBJ2-2; 10 bases are a match to TRBD2. Germline-derived CDR1 and CDR2 are LGHNA and YNFKEQ. The CDR3 is 20 amino acids. With V trimmed by 0 bases and J by 5 bases, 15 bases remained unmatched. In nucleotides, the CDR3 is TGTGCCAGCAGCCAAGAGCTTGCAGCGGGGGGGCCTCGGTGGACCGGGGAGCTGTTTTTT. It encodes CASSQELAAGGPRWTGELFF.

This clone came up a few times. The chain combines TRBV5-1 with TRBJ1-6; TRBD1 matches 8 bases. Germline V lookup: CDR1 SGHRS, CDR2 YFSETQ. There are 14 residues in the CDR3. V trimming: 1 base; J trimming: 10 bases; junction bases outside the gene matches: 4. The CDR3 loop reads CASSLTGGGSPLHF. In nucleotides, the CDR3 is TGCGCCAGCAGCTTGACAGGGGGTGGATCACCCCTCCACTTT.

This chain connects TRBV7-9 to TRBJ2-5; possibly TRBD2 for D (8 bases). Germline values: CDR1 SEHNR, CDR2 FQNEAQ (reference sequence). CDR3 size: 16 residues. The V and J ends lost 5 bases and 2 bases respectively, with 18 bases between them. DNA of the CDR3: TGTGCCAGCAGCGGCGGGGGGACAGAATATCAAGAGACCCAGTACTTC. This translates into CASSGGGTEYQETQYF.

This clone appeared a few times. The CDR3 region is CASSLEEGSVGYTF. For the CDR3, the DNA is TGTGCCAGCAGCTTAGAGGAGGGGTCGGTTGGCTACACCTTC. The chain combines TRBV7-8 with TRBJ1-2; D may be TRBD1 (5 bases). This CDR3 is 14 amino acids long. Per germline, CDR1 SGHVS and CDR2 FQNEAQ. V was shortened by 1 base and J by 7 bases, with 13 bases between the two germline ends.